This T cell receptor (beta chain) originates from a study of cytomegalovirus exposure and HLA in healthy donors. The study's findings and limits: Cytomegalovirus-associated status was assigned to about 150 TCR beta chains. According to a later analysis, TCR clusters from the first cohort tended to co-occur in the roughly 120 validation repertoires. According to reports, the classifier identified cytomegalovirus status with high specificity and sensitivity. Some public TCRs appeared in many individuals, while most sequences were rare.

CDR3 size: 13 residues. V lost 6 bases, J lost 4 bases, and 9 bases lay in between. CDR1 and CDR2 (germline): MNHEY, SVGAGI. In the case of this clone: Its antigen remains unknown.

Here immunoSEQ multiplex PCR was the method, and the copy in TCRdb shows in-frame clones only, minus some. The sample contains 65,000 to 80,000 clones, roughly 94% of which appear only once. J is TRBJ2-2 and V is TRBV6-5; no firm D call. The clonotype originates from a young woman in good health and CMV-seronegative. Sequenced: PBMCs. Here the CDR3 reads CASRETVTGELFF. CDR3 DNA sequence: TGTGCCAGCAGAGAAACGGTCACCGGGGAGCTGTTTTTT.